This T cell receptor (beta chain) is from a study of T cell changes during pregnancy in multiple sclerosis. This clone was counted only a few times. CDR1 and CDR2 (germline): MDHEN, SYDVKM. Trimming took 7 bases from V and 4 from J; bases not matched to a gene: 10. The CDR3 is 15 amino acids. The data were produced by immunoSEQ multiplex PCR, yet TCRdb's version contains in-frame clones alone and is incomplete. The top ten hold 2% to 2.5% of the sample, which has 50,000 to 75,000 clones, 91% seen once. The clonotype was recovered from a female donor in good health, enrolled as a control in a pregnancy study. The sample consisted of peripheral blood, taken in the third trimester of pregnancy. This chain uses TRBV28 with TRBJ1-5; TRBD1 matches 7 bases. This chain's CDR3 is CASNVQGIRNQPQHF. CDR3 DNA: TGTGCCAGCAACGTACAGGGGATTCGGAATCAGCCCCAGCATTTT.